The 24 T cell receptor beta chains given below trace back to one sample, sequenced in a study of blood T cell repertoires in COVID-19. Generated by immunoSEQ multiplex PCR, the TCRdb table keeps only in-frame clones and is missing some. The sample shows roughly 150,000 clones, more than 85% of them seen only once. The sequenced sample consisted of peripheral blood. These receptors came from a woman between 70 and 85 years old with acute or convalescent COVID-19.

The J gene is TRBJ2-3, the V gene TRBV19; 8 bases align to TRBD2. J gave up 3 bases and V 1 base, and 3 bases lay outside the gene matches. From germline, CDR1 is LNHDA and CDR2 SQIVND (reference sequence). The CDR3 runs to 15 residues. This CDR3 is CASSIGGLATDTQYF. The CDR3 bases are TGTGCCAGTAGTATAGGAGGACTAGCAACAGATACGCAGTATTTT. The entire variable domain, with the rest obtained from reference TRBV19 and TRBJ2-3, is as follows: DGGITQSPKYLFRKEGQNVTLSCEQNLNHDAMYWYRQDPGQGLRLIYYSQIVNDFQKGDIAEGYSVSREKKESFPLTVTSAQKNPTAFYLCASSIGGLATDTQYFGPGTRLTVL.

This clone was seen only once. Here the CDR3 reads CASSYKENTEAFF. In DNA, the CDR3 is TGTGCCAGCAGTTACAAAGAGAACACTGAAGCTTTCTTT. The V call is TRBV27, the J call TRBJ1-1; no firm D call. This CDR3 is built from 13 residues. Germline loops: CDR1 MNHEY, CDR2 SMNVEV (reference sequence). V was cut by 4 bases and J by 1 base, with 7 bases left in between.

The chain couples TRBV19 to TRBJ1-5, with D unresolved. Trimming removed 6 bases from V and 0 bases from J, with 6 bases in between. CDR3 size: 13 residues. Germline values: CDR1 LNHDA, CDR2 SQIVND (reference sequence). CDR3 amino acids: CASRLHSNQPQHF. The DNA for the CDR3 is TGTGCCAGTAGACTCCATAGCAATCAGCCCCAGCATTTT.

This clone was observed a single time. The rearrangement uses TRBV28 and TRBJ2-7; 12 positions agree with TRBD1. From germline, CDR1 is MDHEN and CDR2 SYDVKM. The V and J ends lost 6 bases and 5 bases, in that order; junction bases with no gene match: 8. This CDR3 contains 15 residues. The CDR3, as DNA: TGTGCCAGCAGCGACTCCGGGACAGGGGGCAACGAGCAGTACGTC. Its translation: CASSDSGTGGNEQYV.

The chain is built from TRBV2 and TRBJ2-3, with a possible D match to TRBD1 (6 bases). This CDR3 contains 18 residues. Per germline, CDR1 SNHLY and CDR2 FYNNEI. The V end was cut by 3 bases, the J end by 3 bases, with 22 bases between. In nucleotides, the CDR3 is TGTGCCAGCAGTGATTACAAGGGGGTCGCCGTGGGGACAGATACGCAGTATTTT. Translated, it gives CASSDYKGVAVGTDTQYF.

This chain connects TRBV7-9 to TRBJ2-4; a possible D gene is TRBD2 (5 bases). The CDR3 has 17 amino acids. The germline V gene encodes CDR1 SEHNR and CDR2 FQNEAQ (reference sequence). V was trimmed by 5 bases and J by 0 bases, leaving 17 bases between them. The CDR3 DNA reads TGTGCCAGCAGCCCTGCGGCGGGTTACGTAGCCAAAAACATTCAGTACTTC. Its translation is CASSPAAGYVAKNIQYF.

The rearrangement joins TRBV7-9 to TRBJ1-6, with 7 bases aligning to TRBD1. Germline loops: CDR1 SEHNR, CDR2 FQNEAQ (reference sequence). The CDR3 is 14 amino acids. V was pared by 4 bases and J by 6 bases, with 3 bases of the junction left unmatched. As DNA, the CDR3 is TGTGCCAGCAGCTCGGACAGGTTTAATTCACCCCTCCACTTT. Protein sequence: CASSSDRFNSPLHF.

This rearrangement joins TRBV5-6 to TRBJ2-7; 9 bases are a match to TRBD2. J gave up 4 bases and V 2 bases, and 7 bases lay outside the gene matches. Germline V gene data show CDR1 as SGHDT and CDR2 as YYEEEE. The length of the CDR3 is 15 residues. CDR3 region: CASSFVLAGTYEQYF. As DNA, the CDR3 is TGTGCCAGCAGCTTCGTCCTAGCGGGAACTTACGAGCAGTACTTC. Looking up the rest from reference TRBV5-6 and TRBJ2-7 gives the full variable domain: DAGVTQSPTHLIKTRGQQVTLRCSPKSGHDTVSWYQQALGQGPQFIFQYYEEEERQRGNFPDRFSGHQFPNYSSELNVNALLLGDSALYLCASSFVLAGTYEQYFGPGTRLTVT.

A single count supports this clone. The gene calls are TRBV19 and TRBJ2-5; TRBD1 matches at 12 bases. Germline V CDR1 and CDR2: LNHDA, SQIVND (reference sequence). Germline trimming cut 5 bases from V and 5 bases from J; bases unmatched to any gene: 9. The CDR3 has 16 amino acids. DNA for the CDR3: TGTGCCAGTAGTTCTGCCCGGGACAGGGGGCGTGAGACCCAGTACTTC. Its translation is CASSSARDRGRETQYF.

The DNA of the CDR3 is TGTGCCAGCAGTTCCTCCGGGACAGGGAACTATGGCTACACCTTC. Protein: CASSSSGTGNYGYTF. The rearrangement links TRBV6-2 or TRBV6-3 to TRBJ1-2, with TRBD1 matching 9 bases. CDR1 is MNHEY, CDR2 SVGEGT, per germline. This CDR3 comprises 15 residues. J was trimmed by 2 bases and V by 4 bases; bases with no gene match: 5.

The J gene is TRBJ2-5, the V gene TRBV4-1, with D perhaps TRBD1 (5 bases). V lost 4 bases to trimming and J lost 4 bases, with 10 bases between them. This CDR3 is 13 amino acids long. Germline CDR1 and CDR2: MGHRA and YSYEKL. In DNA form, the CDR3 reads TGCGCCAGCAGCCGCCTAAGGGGAGAGACCCAGTACTTC. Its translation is CASSRLRGETQYF.

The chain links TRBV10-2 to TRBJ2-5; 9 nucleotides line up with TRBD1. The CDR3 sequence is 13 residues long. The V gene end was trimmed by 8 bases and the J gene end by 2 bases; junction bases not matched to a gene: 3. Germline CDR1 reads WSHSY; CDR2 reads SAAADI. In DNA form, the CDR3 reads TGCGCCAGCGAGGGACAGGGTCAAGAGACCCAGTACTTC. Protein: CASEGQGQETQYF.

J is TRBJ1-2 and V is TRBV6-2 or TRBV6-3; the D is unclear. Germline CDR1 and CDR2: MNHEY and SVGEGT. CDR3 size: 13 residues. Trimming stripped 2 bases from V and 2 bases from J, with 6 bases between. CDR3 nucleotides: TGTGCCAGCAGTTACGAGAAAAACTATGGCTACACCTTC. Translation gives CASSYEKNYGYTF.

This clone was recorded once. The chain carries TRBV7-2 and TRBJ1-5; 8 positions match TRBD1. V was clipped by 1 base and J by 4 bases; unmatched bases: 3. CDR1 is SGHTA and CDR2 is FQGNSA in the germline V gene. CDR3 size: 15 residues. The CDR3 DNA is TGTGCCAGCAGCTTAGGGGACAGGAAAAATCAGCCCCAGCATTTT. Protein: CASSLGDRKNQPQHF.

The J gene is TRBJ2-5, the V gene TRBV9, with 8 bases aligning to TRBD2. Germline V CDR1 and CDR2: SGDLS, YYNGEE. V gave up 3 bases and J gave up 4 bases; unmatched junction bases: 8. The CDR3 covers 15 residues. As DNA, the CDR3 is TGTGCCAGCAGCGGTACCGGGACTAGGACAGAGACCCAGTACTTC. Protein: CASSGTGTRTETQYF. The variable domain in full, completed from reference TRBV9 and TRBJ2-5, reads DSGVTQTPKHLITATGQRVTLRCSPRSGDLSVYWYQQSLDQGLQFLIQYYNGEERAKGNILERFSAQQFPDLHSELNLSSLELGDSALYFCASSGTGTRTETQYFGPGTRLLVL.

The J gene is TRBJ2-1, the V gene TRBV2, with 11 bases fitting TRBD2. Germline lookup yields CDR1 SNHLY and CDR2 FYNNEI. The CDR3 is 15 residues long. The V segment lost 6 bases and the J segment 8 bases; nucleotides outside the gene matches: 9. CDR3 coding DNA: TGTGCCAGCAGGGGTAGCGGGGGGGCCGCTGATGAGCAGTTCTTC. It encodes CASRGSGGAADEQFF.

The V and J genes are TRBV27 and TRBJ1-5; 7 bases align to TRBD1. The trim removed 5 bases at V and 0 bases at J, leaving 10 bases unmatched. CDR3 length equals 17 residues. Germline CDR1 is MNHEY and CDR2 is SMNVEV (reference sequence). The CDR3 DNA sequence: TGTGCCAGCAGTCCAAACAGGGGATCTTATAGCAATCAGCCCCAGCATTTT. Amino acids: CASSPNRGSYSNQPQHF.

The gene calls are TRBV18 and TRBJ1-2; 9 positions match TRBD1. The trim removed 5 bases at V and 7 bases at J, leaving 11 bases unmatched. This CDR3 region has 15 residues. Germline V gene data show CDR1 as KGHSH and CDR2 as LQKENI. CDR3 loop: CASSKLQGASLGYTF. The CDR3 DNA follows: TGTGCCAGCTCAAAATTACAGGGGGCGAGTCTTGGCTACACCTTC.

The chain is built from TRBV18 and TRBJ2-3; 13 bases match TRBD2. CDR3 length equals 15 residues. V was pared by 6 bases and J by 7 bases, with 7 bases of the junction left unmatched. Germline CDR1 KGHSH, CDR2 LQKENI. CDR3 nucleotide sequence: TGTGCCAGCTCGACGGGGACTAGCGGGGAAAATACGCAGTATTTT. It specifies CASSTGTSGENTQYF.

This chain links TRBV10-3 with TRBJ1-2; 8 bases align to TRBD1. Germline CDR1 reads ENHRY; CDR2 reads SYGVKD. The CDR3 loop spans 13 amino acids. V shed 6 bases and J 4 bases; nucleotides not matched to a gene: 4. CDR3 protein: CAIRGTGVYGYTF. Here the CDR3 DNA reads TGTGCCATCAGGGGGACAGGCGTCTATGGCTACACCTTC.

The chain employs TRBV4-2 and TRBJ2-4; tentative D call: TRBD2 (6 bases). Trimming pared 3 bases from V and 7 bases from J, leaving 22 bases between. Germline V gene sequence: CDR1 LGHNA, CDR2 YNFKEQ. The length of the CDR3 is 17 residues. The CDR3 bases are TGTGCCAGCAGCCAGGATTCCGGGACTCAAAGACAGAACATTCAGTACTTC. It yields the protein CASSQDSGTQRQNIQYF.

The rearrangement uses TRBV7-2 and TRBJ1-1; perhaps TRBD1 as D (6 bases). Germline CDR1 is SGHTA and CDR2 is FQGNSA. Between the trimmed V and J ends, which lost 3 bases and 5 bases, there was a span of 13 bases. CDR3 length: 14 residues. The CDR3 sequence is CASSLNNRVTEAFF. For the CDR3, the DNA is TGTGCCAGCAGCTTGAATAACAGGGTTACTGAAGCTTTCTTT.

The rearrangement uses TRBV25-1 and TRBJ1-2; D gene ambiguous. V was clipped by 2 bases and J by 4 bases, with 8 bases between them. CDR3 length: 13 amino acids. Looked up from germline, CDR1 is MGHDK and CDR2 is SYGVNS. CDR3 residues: CASSERGTYGYTF. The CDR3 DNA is TGTGCCAGCAGTGAAAGAGGAACCTATGGCTACACCTTC.

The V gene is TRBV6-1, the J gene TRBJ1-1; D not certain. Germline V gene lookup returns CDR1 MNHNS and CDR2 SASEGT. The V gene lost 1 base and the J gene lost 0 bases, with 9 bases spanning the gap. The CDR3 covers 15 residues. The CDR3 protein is CASSEGPGMNTEAFF. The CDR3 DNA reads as TGTGCCAGCAGTGAAGGGCCGGGTATGAACACTGAAGCTTTCTTT.